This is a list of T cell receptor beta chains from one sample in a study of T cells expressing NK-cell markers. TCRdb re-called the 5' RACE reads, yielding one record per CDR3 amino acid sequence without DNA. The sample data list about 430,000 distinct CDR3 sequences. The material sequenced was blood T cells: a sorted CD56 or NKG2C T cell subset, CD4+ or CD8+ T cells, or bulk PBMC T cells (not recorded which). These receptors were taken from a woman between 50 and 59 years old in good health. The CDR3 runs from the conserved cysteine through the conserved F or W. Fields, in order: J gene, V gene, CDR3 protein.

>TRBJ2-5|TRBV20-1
CSARDGTDPQETQYF
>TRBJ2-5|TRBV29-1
CSVGQGSQETQYF
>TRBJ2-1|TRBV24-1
CATSVGPGLAGVKMNEQFF
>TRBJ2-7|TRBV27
CASIPYGTGSYEQYF
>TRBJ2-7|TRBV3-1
CASSQTGLGGLEQYF
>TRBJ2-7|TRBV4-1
CASSHTLAAYEQYF
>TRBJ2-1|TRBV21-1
CASAIAGKNEQFF
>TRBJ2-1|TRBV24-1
CATSGVAGMVNEQFF
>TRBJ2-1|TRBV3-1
CASSRDRVYNEQFF
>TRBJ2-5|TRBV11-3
CASSLQRRRLAGRGETQYF